The source of this T cell receptor (beta chain) is a study of blood T cell repertoires in COVID-19. At the level of the study: Samples taken during acute and convalescent COVID-19 were collected in the United States, Italy and Spain.

Profiled with immunoSEQ multiplex PCR; TCRdb holds only in-frame clones, not every one. This sample has some 270,000 clones, with less than 95% found just once. V lost 2 bases and J lost 5, with 27 bases in between. Per the germline V gene, CDR1 is SGHTA and CDR2 is FQGNSA. The CDR3 runs to 19 residues. Adults between about 18 and 95 years of age took part from 24 US areas. The chain is built from TRBV7-2 and TRBJ2-5; maybe TRBD1 (6 bases). The sample was PBMCs or T cells enriched from blood (not recorded which). The TCR sequence derives from a man in his forties who had been exposed to COVID-19. This CDR3 is CASSLLNPGTGKDGETQYF. CDR3 bases: TGTGCCAGCAGCTTATTGAATCCGGGTACAGGGAAGGATGGGGAGACCCAGTACTTC.